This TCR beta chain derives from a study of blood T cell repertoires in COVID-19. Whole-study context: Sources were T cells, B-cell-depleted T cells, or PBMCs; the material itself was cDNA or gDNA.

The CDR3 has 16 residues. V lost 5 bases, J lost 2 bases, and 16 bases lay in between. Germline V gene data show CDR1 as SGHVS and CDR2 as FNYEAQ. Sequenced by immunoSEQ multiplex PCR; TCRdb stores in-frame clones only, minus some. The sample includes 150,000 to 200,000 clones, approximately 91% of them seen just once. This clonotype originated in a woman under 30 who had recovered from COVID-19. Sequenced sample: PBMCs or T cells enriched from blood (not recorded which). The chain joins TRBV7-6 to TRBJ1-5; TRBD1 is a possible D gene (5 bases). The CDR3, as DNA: TGTGCCAGCAGCCCTCGGCAGGGTAGAGGCAATCAGCCCCAGCATTTT. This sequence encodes CASSPRQGRGNQPQHF.